This T cell receptor beta chain was sequenced in a study of shared clonotypes between healthy human individuals. Study-level information: CD4 naive and CD4 memory each took three plates per donor, while CD8 naive took two and CD8 memory one. Whole-study findings and limits: A reduction in generation probabilities was seen for non-shared clonotypes relative to those shared by all four donors.

There are 15 residues in the CDR3. V trimming: 7 bases; J trimming: 3 bases; junction bases outside the gene matches: 10. The germline V gene has CDR1 SGHNT and CDR2 YYREEE (reference sequence). In regard to this clone: Its antigen is as yet unknown.

The table came from immunoSEQ multiplex PCR; TCRdb's copy has only in-frame clones and leaves some out. Of roughly 1,000,000 clones in the sample, around three quarters are singletons; the top ten hold more than 0.45%. Donation came from healthy HIV-negative adults that had no recent acute infections or vaccinations. What was sequenced was memory CD4+ T cells from PBMCs. The subset here: CD45RA-negative fraction. This chain uses TRBV5-4 with TRBJ2-3; 8 positions agree with TRBD2. The receptor comes from a man between 18 and 35 years old in good health. Some clones in this sample may be carry-over from other donors' samples. For the CDR3, the DNA is TGTGCCAGCGGAGGGGCGGGGGGTGGTACAGATACGCAGTATTTT. Translating it yields CASGGAGGGTDTQYF.